These T cell receptor beta chains were read from a single sample in a study of a mutant IDH1 vaccine in newly diagnosed glioma. These receptors have no identified antigens. Profiling relied on immunoSEQ multiplex PCR, and the TCRdb table lists in-frame clones only, not all of them. In the table there are roughly 120,000 clones, around 80% of which are singletons. This specimen was PBMCs, taken from a glioma patient whose treatment included an IDH1 peptide vaccine. These receptors all come from a man aged 40-49 years with glioma. CDR3s include the opening cysteine and the closing phenylalanine or tryptophan. The D gene is left open where the match is weak. Where a row states a size, it is once, few, many or the class of an expanded clone; other rows omit it.

v_call	d_call	clone_size	j_call	cdr3_length	cdr3_aa	cdr3_nt
TRBV21-1	NA	NA	TRBJ2-5	12	CTSWVGQETQYF	TGTACCAGCTGGGTGGGGCAAGAGACCCAGTACTTC
TRBV30	TRBD1	NA	TRBJ2-7	12	CAWDRGQYEQYF	TGTGCCTGGGACAGGGGGCAATACGAGCAGTACTTC
TRBV4-2	NA	NA	TRBJ2-7	14	CASSQDLHSYEQYF	TGTGCCAGCAGCCAAGACCTACACTCCTACGAGCAGTACTTC
TRBV13	NA	NA	TRBJ2-7	13	CASSFGGGGEQYF	TGTGCCAGCAGCTTTGGGGGCGGGGGCGAGCAGTACTTC
TRBV30	NA	few	TRBJ1-4	16	CAWSVGQGFGGEKLFF	TGTGCCTGGAGTGTAGGGCAGGGTTTCGGCGGTGAAAAACTGTTTTTT
TRBV5-1	NA	NA	TRBJ1-3	17	CASSLGATANSGNTIYF	TGCGCCAGCAGCTTGGGGGCGACAGCCAACTCTGGAAACACCATATATTTT
TRBV2	TRBD1	NA	TRBJ1-4	18	CASSEGWDRGVANEKLFF	TGTGCCAGCAGTGAAGGATGGGACAGGGGAGTCGCTAATGAAAAACTGTTTTTT
TRBV6-6	TRBD1	NA	TRBJ1-1	16	CASSYSGTGGAAEAFF	TGTGCCAGCAGTTACTCCGGGACAGGGGGCGCCGCTGAAGCTTTCTTT
TRBV7-2	NA	NA	TRBJ2-5	15	CASSYIDRLQETQYF	TGTGCCAGCAGCTACATAGACAGACTCCAAGAGACCCAGTACTTC
TRBV10-1	NA	once	TRBJ2-5	12	CASSDDAKTQYF	TGCGCCAGCAGTGACGACGCGAAGACCCAGTACTTC
TRBV10-3	TRBD1	NA	TRBJ2-3	15	CAIAGQGALVDTQYF	TGTGCCATCGCAGGGCAGGGGGCATTGGTAGATACGCAGTATTTT
TRBV7-6	NA	NA	TRBJ1-5	13	CASSLGPGQPQHF	TGTGCCAGCAGCTTGGGGCCGGGACAGCCCCAGCATTTT
TRBV19	NA	NA	TRBJ1-4	17	CASSAFRDPQGNEKLFF	TGTGCCAGTAGTGCCTTTCGGGACCCTCAGGGTAATGAAAAACTGTTTTTT
TRBV30	NA	few	TRBJ1-4	14	CAWSSTRVGEKLFF	TGTGCCTGGAGTTCCACAAGGGTGGGAGAAAAACTGTTTTTT
TRBV20-1	NA	NA	TRBJ2-3	11	CSAVSSDTQYF	TGCAGTGCTGTTAGCAGCGATACGCAGTATTTT
TRBV6-5	NA	NA	TRBJ1-2	13	CASRLDRTYGYTF	TGTGCCAGCAGACTCGACAGGACTTATGGCTACACCTTC
TRBV30	NA	NA	TRBJ1-3	13	CAWSVGSGNTIYF	TGTGCCTGGAGTGTCGGGTCTGGAAACACCATATATTTT
TRBV6-4	NA	NA	TRBJ2-1	14	CASSSDSSYNEQFF	TGTGCCAGCAGTTCTGACAGCTCCTACAATGAGCAGTTCTTC
TRBV14	NA	NA	TRBJ2-1	11	CASSLGDEQFF	TGTGCCAGCAGCCTCGGCGATGAGCAGTTCTTC
TRBV6-6	NA	NA	TRBJ2-5	16	CASSLVWGKDQETQYF	TGTGCCAGCAGTTTGGTTTGGGGGAAAGACCAAGAGACCCAGTACTTC
TRBV11-2	TRBD1	NA	TRBJ2-7	13	CASRVTGAPEQYF	TGTGCCAGCAGGGTTACAGGGGCGCCCGAGCAGTACTTC
TRBV2	NA	NA	TRBJ2-7	14	CASSEAGTAYEQYF	TGTGCCAGCAGTGAGGCGGGGACTGCCTACGAGCAGTACTTC
TRBV28	TRBD2	NA	TRBJ2-3	17	CASSLKVASGRGDTQYF	TGTGCCAGCAGTTTAAAGGTGGCTAGCGGGAGGGGAGATACGCAGTATTTT
TRBV5-1	NA	few	TRBJ2-1	15	CASSLAASTHNEQFF	TGCGCCAGCAGCTTGGCGGCTAGCACCCACAATGAGCAGTTCTTC
TRBV28	NA	NA	TRBJ1-3	16	CASSVRGKPSGNTIYF	TGTGCCAGCAGTGTGAGGGGGAAACCCTCTGGAAACACCATATATTTT
TRBV4-2	TRBD2	NA	TRBJ2-3	15	CASSQEAGDTDTQYF	TGTGCCAGCAGCCAAGAAGCGGGAGACACAGATACGCAGTATTTT
TRBV5-6	NA	NA	TRBJ2-2	14	CASSLGPYTGELFF	TGTGCCAGCAGCTTGGGACCGTACACCGGGGAGCTGTTTTTT
TRBV30	NA	few	TRBJ2-7	13	CAWCFPSSYEQYF	TGTGCCTGGTGCTTCCCCTCCTCCTACGAGCAGTACTTC
TRBV5-6	NA	NA	TRBJ2-3	15	CASSSGQLGTDTQYF	TGTGCCAGCAGCTCCGGACAGTTAGGCACAGATACGCAGTATTTT
TRBV19	TRBD1	NA	TRBJ1-2	15	CASSHGTGTYYGYTF	TGTGCCAGTAGTCACGGGACAGGGACTTACTATGGCTACACCTTC
TRBV11-2	TRBD1	once	TRBJ2-7	14	CASSLRDRTYEQYF	TGTGCCAGCAGCCTCCGGGACAGGACCTACGAGCAGTACTTC
TRBV6-5	NA	NA	TRBJ1-5	13	CASSYSGGAAQHF	TGTGCCAGCAGTTACTCGGGGGGTGCTGCCCAGCATTTT
TRBV7-2	NA	NA	TRBJ2-1	15	CASSLERSSYNEQFF	TGTGCCAGCAGCTTAGAACGGAGCTCCTACAATGAGCAGTTCTTC
TRBV10-3	NA	few	TRBJ1-5	13	CAAAGLQNQPQHF	TGTGCCGCGGCCGGGCTCCAAAATCAGCCCCAGCATTTT
TRBV10-1	NA	NA	TRBJ2-1	15	CASSESRGDIDEQFF	TGCGCCAGCAGTGAGTCGAGGGGGGATATCGATGAGCAGTTCTTC
TRBV2	TRBD1	few	TRBJ1-2	12	CASIQGARGYTF	TGTGCCAGCATCCAGGGGGCGAGGGGCTACACCTTC
TRBV4-3	TRBD1	NA	TRBJ1-1	15	CASSPQGARDTEAFF	TGCGCCAGCAGCCCACAGGGGGCGCGGGACACTGAAGCTTTCTTT
TRBV5-6	NA	NA	TRBJ2-1	15	CASSLKRSEYNEQFF	TGTGCCAGCAGCTTGAAGAGGTCAGAATACAATGAGCAGTTCTTC
TRBV7-2	NA	once	TRBJ1-2	16	CARSLSWGASNYGYTF	TGTGCCCGCAGCTTATCGTGGGGGGCCTCCAACTATGGCTACACCTTC
TRBV30	NA	NA	TRBJ2-3	12	CAWSVSRTRYYF	TGTGCCTGGAGTGTAAGTCGAACCCGGTACTATTTT
TRBV5-5	TRBD1	NA	TRBJ1-3	15	CASSFGQVSGNTIYF	TGTGCCAGCAGCTTTGGACAGGTCTCTGGAAACACCATATATTTT
TRBV28	NA	once	TRBJ1-2	14	CASSFSVAGGSYTF	TGTGCCAGCAGTTTCTCGGTGGCGGGGGGTAGCTACACCTTC
TRBV19	TRBD2	NA	TRBJ2-3	13	CASSTKTGTSACF	TGTGCCAGTAGTACCAAAACCGGGACTAGCGCCTGCTTT
TRBV10-3	NA	NA	TRBJ1-1	14	CAISEGAANTEAFF	TGTGCCATCAGCGAAGGGGCGGCGAACACTGAAGCTTTCTTT
TRBV10-3	NA	NA	TRBJ2-5	12	CAISESPPTQYF	TGTGCCATCAGTGAGTCTCCTCCGACCCAGTACTTC
TRBV30	NA	few	TRBJ2-3	12	CAWSTAPNTQYF	TGTGCCTGGAGTACTGCGCCCAATACGCAGTATTTT
TRBV7-2	TRBD2	few	TRBJ2-2	15	CASSLRTGRAGELFF	TGTGCCAGCAGCTTAAGGACTGGGAGGGCCGGGGAGCTGTTTTTT
TRBV4-1	NA	NA	TRBJ1-2	15	CASSQVFERRLPYTF	TGCGCCAGCAGCCAAGTTTTTGAGCGTCGACTACCCTACACCTTC
TRBV30	NA	NA	TRBJ2-7	12	CAWSVKGFEQYF	TGTGCCTGGAGTGTAAAAGGGTTCGAGCAGTACTTC
TRBV19	NA	NA	TRBJ2-7	14	CASSIGFGAYEQYF	TGTGCCAGTAGTATAGGTTTCGGGGCCTACGAGCAGTACTTC
TRBV18	NA	NA	TRBJ2-2	15	CASSPLYRSGGELFF	TGTGCCAGCTCACCACTCTACAGGTCGGGCGGGGAGCTGTTTTTT
TRBV28	NA	once	TRBJ2-7	14	CASRSDISSYEQYF	TGTGCCAGCAGGAGTGACATTAGCTCCTACGAGCAGTACTTC
TRBV27	TRBD2	NA	TRBJ2-2	15	CASSQSGRGTGELFF	TGTGCCAGCAGTCAAAGCGGGAGAGGTACCGGGGAGCTGTTTTTT
TRBV28	TRBD2	NA	TRBJ2-7	18	CASSSPSTSGRGLLEQYF	TGTGCCAGCAGTTCCCCATCGACTAGCGGGAGGGGTCTTTTGGAGCAGTACTTC
TRBV7-2	NA	NA	TRBJ1-5	15	CASSLAAGGNQPQHF	TGTGCCAGCAGCTTAGCGGCGGGCGGCAATCAGCCCCAGCATTTT
TRBV2	TRBD1	NA	TRBJ2-3	14	CASNRQGSTDTQYF	TGTGCCAGCAATCGACAGGGGAGCACAGATACGCAGTATTTT
TRBV6-5	NA	NA	TRBJ2-5	14	CASSYPAIFETQYF	TGTGCCAGCAGTTACCCCGCAATTTTTGAGACCCAGTACTTC
TRBV5-4	TRBD1	NA	TRBJ2-3	15	CASSWGQGSTDTQYF	TGTGCCAGCAGCTGGGGACAGGGTAGCACAGATACGCAGTATTTT
TRBV9	NA	NA	TRBJ1-6	14	CASSVTSNNSPLHF	TGTGCCAGCAGCGTAACTAGCAATAATTCACCCCTCCACTTT
TRBV5-1	TRBD1	NA	TRBJ2-1	15	CASSFVGDRVDEQFF	TGCGCCAGCAGCTTTGTTGGGGACAGGGTCGATGAGCAGTTCTTC